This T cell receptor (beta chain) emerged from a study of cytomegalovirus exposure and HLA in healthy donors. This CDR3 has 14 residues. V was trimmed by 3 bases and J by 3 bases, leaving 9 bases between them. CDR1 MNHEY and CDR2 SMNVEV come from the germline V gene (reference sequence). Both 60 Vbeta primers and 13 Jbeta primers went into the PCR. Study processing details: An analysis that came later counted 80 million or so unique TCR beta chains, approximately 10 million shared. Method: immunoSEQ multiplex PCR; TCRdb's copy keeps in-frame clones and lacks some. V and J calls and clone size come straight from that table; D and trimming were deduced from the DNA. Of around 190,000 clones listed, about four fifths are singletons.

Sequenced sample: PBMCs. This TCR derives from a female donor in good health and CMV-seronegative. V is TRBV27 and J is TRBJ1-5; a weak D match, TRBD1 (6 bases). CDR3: CASSFRGANQPQHF. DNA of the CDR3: TGTGCCAGCAGTTTTCGGGGGGCCAATCAGCCCCAGCATTTT.